One T cell receptor beta chain is described in this entry. Produced via immunoSEQ multiplex PCR; TCRdb's table is partial and in-frame only. Seen here are tens of thousands of clones, 85% observed once, and the top ten hold under 20%. This record belongs to a study of blood T cell repertoires in COVID-19. Deletions cut 4 bases from V and 7 bases from J, with 18 bases between. The CDR3 is made up of 16 amino acids. Germline V gene data show CDR1 as KGHDR and CDR2 as SFDVKD. The sequence was collected from a human donor in a cohort sampled during active COVID-19. The J gene is TRBJ2-2, the V gene TRBV24-1; tentative D call: TRBD2 (7 bases). The sequencing input was peripheral blood. The CDR3 DNA reads TGTGCCACCAGTGACCCGGGGGGCCCCGGGGACGGGGAGCTGTTTTTT. Translated: CATSDPGGPGDGELFF.